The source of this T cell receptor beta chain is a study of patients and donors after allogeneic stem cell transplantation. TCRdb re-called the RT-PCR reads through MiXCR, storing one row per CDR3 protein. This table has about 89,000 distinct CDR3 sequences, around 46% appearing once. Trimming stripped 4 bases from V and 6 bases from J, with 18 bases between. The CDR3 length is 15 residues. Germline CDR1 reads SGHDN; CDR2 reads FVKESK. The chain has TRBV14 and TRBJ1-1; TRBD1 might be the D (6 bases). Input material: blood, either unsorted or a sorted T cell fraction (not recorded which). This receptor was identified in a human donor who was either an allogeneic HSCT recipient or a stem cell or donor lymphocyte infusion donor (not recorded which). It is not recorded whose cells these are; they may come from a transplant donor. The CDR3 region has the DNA TGTGCCAGCAGCCTTTGGTCGGGGGCTGGGGCTGAAGCTTTCTTT. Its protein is CASSLWSGAGAEAFF.